This T cell receptor beta chain originates from a study of blood T cell repertoires in COVID-19. Study in general: Some COVID-19 samples were acute and others convalescent; all came from the United States, Italy and Spain. T cells, B-cell-depleted T cells, or PBMCs supplied cDNA or gDNA.

As handled by the study authors: Amplified reference gene primers provided the basis for estimating nucleated cell counts. TCRdb keeps only in-frame clones here, not all; method: immunoSEQ multiplex PCR. V, J and clone size are those of that table, while D and trimming were read from the DNA. The sample holds under 300,000 clones; more than 70% are singletons and the top ten take roughly 12%. CDR1 MDHEN and CDR2 SYDVKM come from the germline V gene. The CDR3 runs 13 residues. Trimming removed 3 bases from V and 10 bases from J, with 15 bases in between. The sequencing input was peripheral blood. The gene calls are TRBV28 and TRBJ1-1; D is ambiguous. The receptor comes from a man older than 75 with acute or convalescent COVID-19. Here the CDR3 reads CASSFRVLTRAFF. CDR3 coding DNA: TGTGCCAGCAGTTTCCGGGTTTTGACCCGAGCTTTCTTT.